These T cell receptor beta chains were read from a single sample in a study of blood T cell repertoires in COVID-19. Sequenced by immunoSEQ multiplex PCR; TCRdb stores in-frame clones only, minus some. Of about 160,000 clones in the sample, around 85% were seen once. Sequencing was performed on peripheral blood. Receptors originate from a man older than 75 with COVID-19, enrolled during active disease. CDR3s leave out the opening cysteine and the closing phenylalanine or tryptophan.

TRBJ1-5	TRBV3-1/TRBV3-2	ASSQAVGANQPQH
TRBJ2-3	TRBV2	AARSGGGTDTQY
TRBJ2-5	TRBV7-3	ASSVYGLARETQY
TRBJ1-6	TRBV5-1	ASSPADRSNSPLH
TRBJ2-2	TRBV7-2	ASSPTFPGELF
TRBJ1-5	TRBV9	ASTPTGLSNQPQH
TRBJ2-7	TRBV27	ASSPGTGEYEQY
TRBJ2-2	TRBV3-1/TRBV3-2	ASSPDRTTGELF
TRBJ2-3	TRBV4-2	ASSDRSGGDTDTQY
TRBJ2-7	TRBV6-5	ASSYDRGDEQY
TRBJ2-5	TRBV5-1	ASSRDSGTSGGLQY
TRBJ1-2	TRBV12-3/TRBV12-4	ASSHRANYGYT
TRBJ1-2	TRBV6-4	ASSEGAWDYGYT
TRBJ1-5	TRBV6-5	ASSTQGNQPQH
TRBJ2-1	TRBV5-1	ASSTGADNEQF
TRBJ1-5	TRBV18	ASSLGQTNSNQPQH
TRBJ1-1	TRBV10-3	AITVDRGSEAF
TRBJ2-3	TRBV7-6	ASRPGQGDSPTTDTQY
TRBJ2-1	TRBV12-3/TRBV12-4	ASSPGASEQF
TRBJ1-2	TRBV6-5	ASTNTPGVGGYT
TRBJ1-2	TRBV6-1	ASSEVRANYGYT
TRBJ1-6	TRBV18	ASSLGVNSPLH
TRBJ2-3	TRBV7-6	ASSFYSGGATDTQY